The sequence of this T cell receptor (beta chain) was determined in a study of beta chain features in type 1 diabetes. Regarding the study as a whole: For patients, the naive, central memory and Treg TCRB repertoires appeared more alike than for healthy donors.

Expressed TCRB transcripts were sequenced, since all the RNA that had been isolated was reverse transcribed. The protocol was immunoSEQ multiplex PCR, while the TCRdb copy is restricted to in-frame clones and leaves out a portion. The table has about 930,000 clones, about a sixth seen once. The V gene's germline CDR1 is SGHDN and CDR2 FVKESK. This CDR3 comprises 14 residues. Unmatched junction bases numbered 2, after V lost 6 bases and J lost 3 bases. This clone was recorded many times. Its target is not known. Sequencing used naive CD4+ T cells from blood. This sequence originates from a woman aged 18-35 years in good health. The J gene is TRBJ2-2, the V gene TRBV14; 9 nucleotides agree with TRBD1. The CDR3 sequence is CASRRDRDTGELFF. The CDR3 DNA is TGTGCCAGCAGGAGGGACAGGGACACCGGGGAGCTGTTTTTT.